Sequencing of this T cell receptor (beta chain) was carried out in a study of cytomegalovirus exposure and HLA in healthy donors. Findings of the study overall: Investigators reported about 160 TCR beta chains as tied to cytomegalovirus. CMV antigen specificity of a few CMV-associated chains was confirmed in vitro.

On this clone itself: No antigen is known for it.

The length of the CDR3 is 17 residues. Germline V gene sequence: CDR1 LNHDA, CDR2 SQIVND (reference sequence). V trimming: 9 bases; J trimming: 6 bases; junction bases outside the gene matches: 16. Profiling relied on immunoSEQ multiplex PCR, and the TCRdb table lists in-frame clones only, not all of them. This table has about 88,000 clones, 84% appearing once. This sequence joins TRBV19 and TRBJ1-4, with TRBD1 matching 10 bases. Sequencing was carried out using PBMCs. The sequence derives from a woman aged 18 to 35 in good health and CMV-seropositive. CDR3 sequence: CASRTGGRLAHYEKLFF. In DNA, the CDR3 is TGTGCCAGCCGGACAGGGGGACGGTTAGCCCATTATGAAAAACTGTTTTTT.